This T cell receptor (beta chain) stems from a study of blood T cells in healthy people across ages. Study findings and constraints: Per million T cells, TCR beta diversity dropped roughly linearly as age increased.

Next came a second PCR, run for about 7 to 11 cycles, which used a sample-barcoded 5' primer along with a J-beta primer mix. TCRdb re-called the 5' RACE reads through MiXCR, storing one row per CDR3 protein. Counted here are 630,000 or so distinct CDR3 sequences, approximately 30% occurring once; the ten biggest clones make up less than 20%. CDR1 DFQATT and CDR2 SNEGSKA come from the germline V gene (reference sequence). With 0 bases clipped from V and 1 base from J, the junction kept 6 bases outside the gene matches. There are 15 residues in the CDR3. This clonotype was seen repeatedly, ten times or more. The antigen is undetermined.

The V and J genes are TRBV20-1 and TRBJ2-7; 7 bases fit TRBD1. The clonotype was recovered from an elderly woman in good health. Sequencing was carried out using blood. The CDR3 loop reads CSARDITGVSYEQYF. Written as DNA, the CDR3 is TGCAGTGCTAGAGATATAACAGGGGTGTCCTACGAGCAGTACTTC.